This is a list of T cell receptor beta chains from one sample in a study of post-analysis software for immune sequencing data. TCRdb re-called the PCR reads with MiXCR, one entry per CDR3 protein. The sample shows roughly 540,000 distinct CDR3 sequences, approximately 31% of them seen only once. Sequenced input: blood. Every receptor here comes from a girl younger than 18 with multiple sclerosis. CDR3s include the opening cysteine and the closing phenylalanine or tryptophan. D genes are given only for firm matches. The size entry is marked missing in some rows and otherwise reads once, few, many or a size class.

j_call clone_size d_call v_call cdr3_nt cdr3_aa
TRBJ1-1 once TRBD1 TRBV20-1 TGCAGTTCACCTTACAGGGGCACTGAAGCTTTCTTT CSSPYRGTEAFF
TRBJ2-1 . TRBD2 TRBV7-2 TGTGCCAGCAGCTTATGGTTAGCGGGGTCCTGCAATGAGCAGTTCTTC CASSLWLAGSCNEQFF
TRBJ1-4 . . TRBV13 TGTGCCAGCAGCTTGCCCACCCACAATGAAAAACTGTTTTTT CASSLPTHNEKLFF
TRBJ1-5 . . TRBV6-6 TGTGCCAGCACCCTGGGGGTTGTTGAGCCCCAGCATTTT CASTLGVVEPQHF
TRBJ2-1 few TRBD2 TRBV4-1 TGCGCCAGCAGCCAAGATAAAAGTTCACGGCTCGGGTTAGCGGGCACGAATGAGCAGTTCTTC CASSQDKSSRLGLAGTNEQFF
TRBJ2-7 . TRBD2 TRBV3-1 TGTGTCAGCAGACATACTAGCGGGGGGGCCGATGAGCAGTACTTC CVSRHTSGGADEQYF
TRBJ2-7 few TRBD2 TRBV20-1 TGCAGTGCCAACGGGCCGGTGGTGGGACTAGGTTCAAACGAGCAGTACTTC CSANGPVVGLGSNEQYF
TRBJ2-1 . TRBD2 TRBV20-1 TGCAGTGCCTTCCCCCTAGCGGGAGGCCTCAATGAGCAGTTCTTC CSAFPLAGGLNEQFF
TRBJ1-2 . . TRBV6-5 TGTGCCAGCGGGTACAGGGAGGGCTACACCTTC CASGYREGYTF
TRBJ2-7 few . TRBV6-5 TGTGCCAGCAGATCCCGGACTCGCTCCTACGAGCAGTACTTC CASRSRTRSYEQYF
TRBJ2-6 . TRBD1 TRBV12-3/TRBV12-4 TGTGCCAGCAGCCTGGGTACAGGGGGCTATGGGGCCAACGTCCTGACTTTC CASSLGTGGYGANVLTF
TRBJ1-6 few . TRBV12-3/TRBV12-4 TGTGCCAGCAGCCGAGGGGCCAATAATTCACCCCTCCACTTT CASSRGANNSPLHF
TRBJ2-5 . . TRBV7-3 TGTGCCAGCAGCTTGACTACAGGGACGTACGGGCAGTACTTC CASSLTTGTYGQYF
TRBJ1-6 few . TRBV7-9 TGTGCCAGCAGCTCCTCAGGGAGCTCCTATAATTCACCCCTCCACTTT CASSSSGSSYNSPLHF
TRBJ2-1 . . TRBV5-1 TGCGCCAGCAGCTTCACTGGGGGAACCTACAATGAGCAGTTCTTC CASSFTGGTYNEQFF
TRBJ1-2 . TRBD1 TRBV15 TGTGCCACCAGCAGATCACCGGACAGGGTACAAAACTATGGCTACACCTTC CATSRSPDRVQNYGYTF
TRBJ1-1 . . TRBV20-1 TGCAGTGCTAGAGATGGGGGGATTGGTGAAGCTTTCTTT CSARDGGIGEAFF
TRBJ1-1 few . TRBV5-1 TGCGCCAGCAGCTTGGCCTCCGGACAAGGGACTGAAGCTTTCTTT CASSLASGQGTEAFF
TRBJ1-5 . . TRBV12-3/TRBV12-4 TGTGCCAGCAGTCGGACTGACAGTAGCAATCAGCCCCAGCATTTT CASSRTDSSNQPQHF
TRBJ2-7 few TRBD1 TRBV6-6 TGTGCCAGCAGTTACAGGGACAGTGGCTACGAGCAGTACTTC CASSYRDSGYEQYF
TRBJ2-3 few TRBD2 TRBV14 TGTGCCAGCAGCTCTAAAGGACTAGGAGCAAATACGCAGTATTTT CASSSKGLGANTQYF
TRBJ1-2 . . TRBV20-1 TGCAGTGCCCTCTGGTCCTACACCTTC CSALWSYTF
TRBJ1-6 . . TRBV6-1 TGTGCCAGCAGTGAAGACTTTGCCAGGTTGGGGTCACCCCTCCACTTT CASSEDFARLGSPLHF
TRBJ1-2 . . TRBV20-1 TGCAGATGCGCCCATAGCCCTAACTATGGCTACACCTTC CRCAHSPNYGYTF
TRBJ2-7 . . TRBV27 TGTGCCAGCAGTTTATGGGCAGGGGTGCACTACGAGCAGTACTTC CASSLWAGVHYEQYF
TRBJ2-4 few . TRBV3-1 TGTGCCAGCAGCCAAGAATGGAGGGTCCAAAACATTCAGTACTTC CASSQEWRVQNIQYF
TRBJ2-7 . . TRBV10-2 TGCGCCAGCAGTGAGCGGGTCGGGGGCCTATACAATGAGCAGTACTTC CASSERVGGLYNEQYF
TRBJ2-3 . . TRBV2 TGTGCCAGCAGTGGGTCAGGGGCTAGCACAGATACGCAGTATTTT CASSGSGASTDTQYF
TRBJ2-5 . . TRBV15 TGTGCCACTAGCTACGGGTACCAAGAGACCCAGTACTTC CATSYGYQETQYF